Following are 29 T cell receptor beta chains from one sample sequenced in a study of blood T cell repertoires in COVID-19. The table came from immunoSEQ multiplex PCR; TCRdb's copy has only in-frame clones and leaves some out. Here the sample spans more than 90,000 clones, approximately 86% being singletons. Sequenced material: peripheral blood. These receptors were obtained from a human donor in a cohort sampled during active COVID-19.

The chain recombines TRBV28 with TRBJ1-4; D remains unclear. Germline-derived CDR1 and CDR2 are MDHEN and SYDVKM. V lost 7 bases to trimming and J lost 7 bases, with 19 bases between them. The CDR3 extends over 15 amino acids. CDR3 region: CASTLGNGLSEKLFF. DNA of the CDR3: TGTGCCAGCACCTTAGGTAACGGACTAAGTGAAAAACTGTTTTTT.

The V call is TRBV30, the J call TRBJ2-3, with 10 nucleotides matching TRBD2. Germline V gene sequence: CDR1 GTSNPN, CDR2 SVGIG (reference sequence). Losses at the gene ends were 1 base for V and 3 bases for J; bases not matched to a gene: 1. The CDR3 spans 14 residues. The CDR3: CAWSGTSGTDTQYF. For the CDR3, the DNA is TGTGCCTGGAGTGGGACTAGCGGAACAGATACGCAGTATTTT.

The V gene is TRBV4-2, the J gene TRBJ2-2, with 8 bases aligning to TRBD2. V was pared by 0 bases and J by 3 bases, with 3 bases of the junction left unmatched. The CDR3 consists of 16 residues. Looked up from germline, CDR1 is LGHNA and CDR2 is YNFKEQ. The CDR3 protein is CASSQDTGGDTGELFF. CDR3 in DNA: TGTGCCAGCAGCCAAGATACGGGGGGGGACACCGGGGAGCTGTTTTTT.

The rearrangement joins TRBV4-1 to TRBJ2-3; the match to TRBD1 covers 8 bases. Germline V CDR1 and CDR2: MGHRA, YSYEKL. The length of the CDR3 is 17 residues. With 1 base clipped from V and 1 base from J, the junction kept 7 bases outside the gene matches. The CDR3 nucleotides read TGCGCCAGCAGCCAAGTAAACAGGGGGTATGGCACAGATACGCAGTATTTT. It codes for CASSQVNRGYGTDTQYF.

Comment on this clone: The sample holds other DNA sequences that translate to the same CDR3. This rearrangement joins TRBV6-5 to TRBJ2-2; maybe TRBD1 (5 bases). This CDR3 spans 15 amino acids. Germline loops: CDR1 MNHEY, CDR2 SVGAGI. Trimming stripped 0 bases from V and 4 bases from J, with 9 bases between. The CDR3 nucleotides are TGTGCCAGCAGTTACTCCAGGGTGGGCACCGGGGAGCTGTTTTTT. Protein product: CASSYSRVGTGELFF.

The gene calls are TRBV6-2 or TRBV6-3 and TRBJ1-2; D gene ambiguous. The CDR3 runs to 14 residues. Trimming stripped 7 bases from V and 0 bases from J, with 12 bases between. Germline V gene data show CDR1 as MNHEY and CDR2 as SVGEGT. In DNA, the CDR3 is TGTGCCAGCACCCCTCGGAGCACTAACTATGGCTACACCTTC. It translates to CASTPRSTNYGYTF.

The V gene is TRBV2, the J gene TRBJ1-5, with D perhaps matching TRBD1 (5 bases). Germline CDR1 SNHLY, CDR2 FYNNEI. There are 13 residues in the CDR3. V gave up 10 bases and J gave up 3 bases, with 13 bases separating them. CDR3 residues: CATVQGLNQPQHF. The CDR3 bases are TGTGCCACCGTTCAGGGCCTCAATCAGCCCCAGCATTTT.

The V gene is TRBV2, the J gene TRBJ2-3, with TRBD1 matching over 9 bases. V was clipped by 5 bases and J by 4 bases; unmatched bases: 1. Germline CDR1 is SNHLY and CDR2 is FYNNEI. The CDR3 runs 13 residues. CDR3 region: CASSRDRADTQYF. The CDR3 nucleotides read TGTGCCAGCAGTAGGGACAGGGCAGATACGCAGTATTTT.

The gene calls are TRBV9 and TRBJ2-4, with a weak D call TRBD1 (6 bases). CDR3 size: 14 residues. Germline V gene data show CDR1 as SGDLS and CDR2 as YYNGEE. Trimming cost V 3 bases and J 6 bases, with 13 bases left between them. CDR3 nucleotide sequence: TGTGCCAGCAGCGGGGGGCAGGGAAGAAACATTCAGTACTTC. Translated, it gives CASSGGQGRNIQYF.

The V gene is TRBV4-3, the J gene TRBJ1-6; 10 bases fit TRBD1. The CDR3 extends over 16 amino acids. V shed 3 bases and J 9 bases; nucleotides not matched to a gene: 8. Germline V gene lookup returns CDR1 LGHNA and CDR2 YSLEER. The CDR3 protein is CASSHSFRDRGSPLHF. Here the CDR3 DNA reads TGCGCCAGCAGCCATTCCTTCCGGGACAGGGGTTCACCCCTCCACTTT.

This clone was detected only once. This chain connects TRBV5-6 to TRBJ2-1, with 7 nucleotides matching TRBD2. Germline V gene data show CDR1 as SGHDT and CDR2 as YYEEEE. V gave up 0 bases and J gave up 0 bases; unmatched junction bases: 3. CDR3 size: 16 residues. The CDR3 nucleotides read TGTGCCAGCAGCTTGGGGCGGGGGAGCTCCTACAATGAGCAGTTCTTC. Protein sequence: CASSLGRGSSYNEQFF.

This clone was detected once. The chain carries TRBV3-1 (or the pseudogene TRBV3-2) and TRBJ1-3, with unresolved D. The germline V and J ends were trimmed by 0 bases and 3 bases, with 15 bases remaining between them. The CDR3 loop spans 17 amino acids. In germline, CDR1 is LGHDT, CDR2 YNNKEL (reference sequence). The CDR3 loop reads CASSQDGEGYLGNTIYF. CDR3 DNA: TGTGCCAGCAGCCAAGATGGGGAGGGTTACCTTGGAAACACCATATATTTT.

The rearrangement uses TRBV7-2 and TRBJ2-7, with 7 bases that match TRBD1. V gave up 6 bases and J gave up 7 bases; unmatched junction bases: 9. Germline assignment: CDR1 SGHTA and CDR2 FQGNSA. The CDR3 spans 13 residues. DNA of the CDR3: TGTGCCAGCAGTCTGACAGGGACGGTAGAGCAGTACTTC. Its translation is CASSLTGTVEQYF.

V gene TRBV24-1 combines with J gene TRBJ1-1; D not resolved. CDR1 is KGHDR and CDR2 is SFDVKD in the germline V gene. Trimming took 3 bases from V and 0 from J, leaving 10 bases between them. The CDR3 is 15 residues long. The CDR3 region is CATSDPKGVNTEAFF. For the CDR3, the DNA is TGTGCCACCAGTGATCCCAAGGGAGTGAACACTGAAGCTTTCTTT.

This clone was seen many times. This specimen includes other DNA sequences encoding the same CDR3. The chain carries TRBV6-4 and TRBJ2-3, with 10 bases lining up with TRBD2. The CDR3 loop spans 15 amino acids. V lost 2 bases to trimming and J lost 1 base; unmatched junction nucleotides: 0. Germline V CDR1 and CDR2: MRHNA, SNTAGT. The CDR3 is CASSDGTSGTDTQYF. CDR3 DNA sequence: TGTGCCAGCAGTGACGGGACTAGCGGCACAGATACGCAGTATTTT.

The chain links TRBV28 to TRBJ2-6; TRBD1 matches at 8 bases. Germline loops: CDR1 MDHEN, CDR2 SYDVKM. The CDR3 is 18 amino acids. Losses at the gene ends were 7 bases for V and 0 bases for J; bases not matched to a gene: 11. CDR3: CASKGGQGPFSGANVLTF. The CDR3 DNA reads as TGTGCCAGCAAAGGAGGACAGGGACCTTTCTCTGGGGCCAACGTCCTGACTTTC. The variable domain in full, completed from reference TRBV28 and TRBJ2-6, reads DVKVTQSSRYLVKRTGEKVFLECVQDMDHENMFWYRQDPGLGLRLIYFSYDVKMKEKGDIPEGYSVSREKKERFSLILESASTNQTSMYLCASKGGQGPFSGANVLTFGAGSRLTVL.

The gene calls are TRBV29-1 and TRBJ1-2; 7 bases agree with TRBD1. Germline V gene data show CDR1 as SQVTM and CDR2 as ANQGSEA. The CDR3 runs to 18 residues. J gave up 1 base and V 2 bases, and 16 bases lay outside the gene matches. CDR3 protein: CSVEFLGFWDRDNYGYTF. The CDR3 DNA is TGCAGCGTTGAATTCTTGGGGTTTTGGGACAGAGATAACTATGGCTACACCTTC.

J is TRBJ1-2 and V is TRBV27; D not certain. CDR3 size: 13 residues. Germline-derived CDR1 and CDR2 are MNHEY and SMNVEV (reference sequence). V gave up 3 bases and J gave up 3 bases, with 8 bases separating them. The CDR3 spells CASSFGSDYGYTF. Here the CDR3 DNA reads TGTGCCAGCAGTTTCGGTTCTGACTATGGCTACACCTTC.

The J gene is TRBJ2-5, the V gene TRBV5-4; 9 bases align to TRBD1. The CDR3 length is 18 residues. Germline trimming cut 4 bases from V and 0 bases from J; bases unmatched to any gene: 13. Germline V CDR1 and CDR2: SGHNT, YYREEE (reference sequence). The CDR3 loop reads CASSRGQGHSPYQETQYF. The CDR3 coding sequence is TGTGCCAGCAGCAGGGGACAGGGCCATTCTCCGTACCAAGAGACCCAGTACTTC.

CDR3 amino acids: CAWSVLSRGNQPQHF. DNA of the CDR3: TGTGCCTGGAGTGTACTCTCTCGTGGCAATCAGCCCCAGCATTTT. V is TRBV30 and J is TRBJ1-5; D unclear. V was clipped by 0 bases and J by 2 bases, with 11 bases between them. The CDR3 contains 15 residues. CDR1 GTSNPN and CDR2 SVGIG come from the germline V gene (reference sequence).

The rearrangement links TRBV14 to TRBJ2-1; D is ambiguous. Trimming cost V 0 bases and J 7 bases, with 4 bases left between them. The CDR3 is 12 amino acids. The germline gives CDR1 SGHDN, CDR2 FVKESK. CDR3 amino acids: CASSQDPNEQFF. The CDR3 DNA follows: TGTGCCAGCAGCCAAGATCCAAATGAGCAGTTCTTC.

The rearrangement joins TRBV5-4 to TRBJ2-7, with a weak D call TRBD1 (5 bases). Looked up from germline, CDR1 is SGHNT and CDR2 is YYREEE (reference sequence). Trimming pared 0 bases from V and 2 bases from J, leaving 12 bases between. The CDR3 spans 15 residues. CDR3 DNA sequence: TGTGCCAGCAGCTTGGGAAGGGGCGAAACCTACGAGCAGTACTTC. It specifies CASSLGRGETYEQYF.

The chain carries TRBV7-3 and TRBJ2-2, with TRBD1 identical over 7 bases. The CDR3 totals 15 residues. The V gene's germline CDR1 is SGHTA and CDR2 FQGTGA. J lost 8 bases, V lost 5 bases, and 11 bases had no gene match. The chain's CDR3 is CASSPRDSDLGELFF. The DNA for the CDR3 is TGTGCCAGCAGCCCACGGGACAGCGACCTGGGGGAGCTGTTTTTT.

V and J are TRBV28 and TRBJ2-5; D is possibly TRBD2 (6 bases). Trimming stripped 4 bases from V and 12 bases from J, with 12 bases between. The CDR3 contains 11 residues. Germline loops: CDR1 MDHEN, CDR2 SYDVKM. Written as DNA, the CDR3 is TGTGCCAGCAGTTGGCCGGGGGTTAAGTACTTC. Translating it yields CASSWPGVKYF. Looking up the rest from reference TRBV28 and TRBJ2-5 gives the full variable domain: DVKVTQSSRYLVKRTGEKVFLECVQDMDHENMFWYRQDPGLGLRLIYFSYDVKMKEKGDIPEGYSVSREKKERFSLILESASTNQTSMYLCASSWPGVKYFGPGTRLLVL.

V gene TRBV21-1 combines with J gene TRBJ2-2; the listed D gene, TRBD2, was not tested against the DNA. TRBV21-1 is described as a pseudogene. The CDR3 spans 14 residues. The CDR3: CASPRAGDTGELFF. DNA for the CDR3: TGTGCCAGCCCCCGAGCGGGGGACACCGGGGAGCTGTTTTTT.

The V gene is TRBV9, the J gene TRBJ2-5; the match to TRBD2 covers 9 bases. The CDR3 runs to 15 residues. Looked up from germline, CDR1 is SGDLS and CDR2 is YYNGEE. V lost 4 bases to trimming and J lost 1 base; unmatched junction nucleotides: 5. The CDR3 DNA follows: TGTGCCAGCAGCCACGCGGGGGGGCTCCAAGAGACCCAGTACTTC. Protein: CASSHAGGLQETQYF.

The chain has TRBV4-3 and TRBJ2-3; TRBD2 matches at 7 bases. Trimming cost V 0 bases and J 2 bases; bases outside gene matches: 14. The CDR3 totals 19 residues. Germline assignment: CDR1 LGHNA and CDR2 YSLEER. Written as DNA, the CDR3 is TGCGCCAGCAGCCAAGAGGGGCTTGGTAGCGGGCCATCCACAGATACGCAGTATTTT. It specifies CASSQEGLGSGPSTDTQYF.

The gene calls are TRBV5-1 and TRBJ1-1; maybe TRBD1 (5 bases). Germline V gene data show CDR1 as SGHRS and CDR2 as YFSETQ. Trimming left V 3 bases short and J 1 base short, with 10 bases between. The length of the CDR3 is 14 residues. The CDR3 loop is CASSSQGPNTEAFF. The CDR3 region has the DNA TGCGCCAGCAGCTCTCAGGGCCCGAACACTGAAGCTTTCTTT.

This clone was counted between two and nine times. V gene TRBV6-1 combines with J gene TRBJ1-6; D is perhaps TRBD1 (5 bases). The germline gives CDR1 MNHNS, CDR2 SASEGT. Trimming cost V 4 bases and J 0 bases, with 10 bases left between them. The CDR3 runs 16 residues. The CDR3 loop is CASSVDSSSYNSPLHF. The CDR3 coding sequence is TGTGCCAGCAGTGTTGACAGCAGCTCCTATAATTCACCCCTCCACTTT.